Listed below are T cell receptor beta chains from one sample, sequenced in a study of T cells in Graves' hyperthyroidism and ophthalmopathy. MiXCR was run by TCRdb on the multiplex PCR reads, yielding one entry per CDR3 protein. This table has hundreds of thousands of distinct CDR3 sequences, 15% to 20% appearing once. Sample: blood. Every receptor here comes from a woman in her twenties or thirties with Graves' hyperthyroidism. Each CDR3 is given with its conserved first and last residue. Fields, in order: V gene, CDR3 protein.

>TRBV11-3
CASSVLAHTGELFF
>TRBV5-5
CASSIASGTGEETQYF
>TRBV7-8
CASSKRRQLTSGNTIYF
>TRBV20-1
CSAGGAGGDIYEQYF
>TRBV20-1
CSARGDTGELFF
>TRBV10-3
CAISVERWEQYF
>TRBV12-3/TRBV12-4
CASTARALLGQPQHF
>TRBV2
CASKGLNEKLFF
>TRBV28
CASSFVRSTDTQYF
>TRBV11-2
CASSIREDEQFF
>TRBV25-1
CASSHWDRGRETQYF
>TRBV6-1
CASSPTSGIVNEQFF
>TRBV6-8
CASSSLASWSDEQYF
>TRBV20-1
CSATGPGKETQYF
>TRBV2
CASSARQGGAGELFF
>TRBV6-2/TRBV6-3
CASSWDKSSYEQYF
>TRBV28
CASKSVMNTEAFF
>TRBV25-1
CASTFESGTDTQYF
>TRBV4-3
CASSQMAGTPGNIQYF
>TRBV5-1
CASSWGASGVNGGYTF
>TRBV20-1
CSARGGGKAKNIQYF
>TRBV28
CASLGGHIQETQYF
>TRBV28
CASSQALNEKLFF
>TRBV2
CASSAGQGMNNEQFF
>TRBV7-9
CASSPTGGQGNEQFF
>TRBV6-1
CASRRGTPPHEQYF
>TRBV2
CASSETTEAFF
>TRBV20-1
CSASSWTRPTDTQYF
>TRBV3-1
CASSRSNTGELFF
>TRBV24-1
CATSDWSSGRTDTQYF
>TRBV7-2
CASSLRSGGLETQYF
>TRBV6-2/TRBV6-3
CASSALEWERLETQYF
>TRBV7-2
CASSLDLFPRVNTGELFF
>TRBV6-5
CASSYNREFYEQYF
>TRBV6-5
CASSYVREEGYTF
>TRBV19
CASSMGTGDQPQHF
>TRBV20-1
CSAREASGSADTQYF
>TRBV6-1
CASSIAGGRYNEQFF
>TRBV29-1
CSVNRAAYNEQFF
>TRBV2
CASRRTGSAEAFF
>TRBV28
CASSLPFRAGMEAFF
>TRBV20-1
CSARAGLGELFF
>TRBV28
CASRLPGQLYYGYTF
>TRBV5-1
CASSSEWGGNEQFF
>TRBV25-1
CASSEGYPLRGKTQYF
>TRBV25-1
CASSADTSSYNEQFF
>TRBV7-2
CASSLGSTNTGELFF
>TRBV12-5
CASGLVTVRTSGSSNEQFF
>TRBV19
CASSPLGWGTEAFF
>TRBV2
CASSELLPPKAQYF
>TRBV6-1
CASSKREGYEQYF
>TRBV29-1
CSVVPLPGLADLREQYF
>TRBV28
CASSFNAVNEQFF
>TRBV11-2
CASSLAGYQETQYF